This T cell receptor beta chain was profiled in a study of blood T cell repertoires in COVID-19. Original handling: Reference gene primers were amplified, and this amplification served to estimate nucleated cell counts. Only in-frame clones appear in the TCRdb table, and some are missing; sequencing was by immunoSEQ multiplex PCR. V and J calls and clone size come straight from that table; D and trimming were deduced from the DNA. This sample has 95,000 to 150,000 clones, with roughly four fifths found just once. The CDR3 is 14 residues long. The V and J ends lost 4 bases and 4 bases, in that order; junction bases with no gene match: 5. In germline, CDR1 is LNHDA, CDR2 SQIVND (reference sequence).

The J gene is TRBJ1-1, the V gene TRBV19, with 8 bases aligning to TRBD1. This TCR was recovered from a man aged 80 or over with COVID-19, enrolled during active disease. The material sequenced was peripheral blood. The CDR3: CASSKQGVVTEAFF. Written as DNA, the CDR3 is TGTGCCAGTAGTAAACAGGGGGTTGTCACTGAAGCTTTCTTT.